The source of this T cell receptor (beta chain) is a study of CD8+CD57+ T cells in acquired aplastic anemia. The wider study: Sorted CD4+ and CD8+ cells yielded DNA averaging approximately 3.5 ug.

The TCR beta profiling, which covered VDJ combination and CDR3 sequence, was carried out using genomic DNA as the template. TCRdb reanalysed the reads using MiXCR and keeps one entry per CDR3 protein. The repertoire holds roughly 180,000 distinct CDR3 sequences, 64% seen once, with 35% to 55% in the top ten. The CDR3 length is 15 residues. From germline, CDR1 is SGDLS and CDR2 YYNGEE. Losses at the gene ends were 0 bases for V and 6 bases for J; bases not matched to a gene: 6. V gene TRBV9 combines with J gene TRBJ2-7; 10 bases fit TRBD1. The specimen was sorted CD4+, CD8+, or CD8+CD57+ T cells (not recorded which) from PBMCs. This receptor was identified in a human donor with severe aplastic anemia or a healthy control (not recorded which). The CDR3 loop reads CASSVDWDRGIEQYF. CDR3 coding DNA: TGTGCCAGCAGCGTAGATTGGGACAGGGGAATCGAGCAGTACTTC.